One and the same sample provided the 9 T cell receptor beta chains below, sequenced in a study of CD8+ T cells in alopecia areata. Extracted RNA was reverse transcribed, and the resulting cDNA served as sequencing template. Repertoires were generated with immunoSEQ multiplex PCR, while TCRdb's copy carries only in-frame clones and drops some. The sample holds about 130,000 clones, about 60% seen once. Source: CD4+ T cells sorted from blood, taken at week 0. Receptors originate from a human donor with alopecia areata.

The table lists this clone with a count of one. One end of the junction does not line up with germline, which may come from a read error. The V gene is TRBV7-7, the J gene TRBJ2-5; 7 bases match TRBD2. The germline gives CDR1 SSHAT, CDR2 FNYEAQ (reference sequence). The CDR3 consists of 15 residues. The CDR3 coding sequence is TGTGCTAGCAGCGCTACCGGGACTACTAGGGAGACCCAGTACTTC. Its translation is CASSATGTTRETQYF. The full variable domain, in which reference TRBV7-7 and TRBJ2-5 provide the parts outside the CDR3, is GAGVSQSPRYKVTKRGQDVTLRCDPISSHATLYWYQQALGQGPEFLTYFNYEAQPDKSGLPSDRFSAERPEGSISTLTIQRTEQRDSAMYRCASSATGTTRETQYFGPGTRLLVL.

The chain employs TRBV18 and TRBJ1-2; possibly TRBD1 for D (5 bases). Germline CDR1 is KGHSH and CDR2 is LQKENI. The CDR3 extends over 15 amino acids. The V end lost 1 base, the J end lost 3 bases, and 12 bases lay between the germline ends. This CDR3 reads CASSPREGTHYGYTF. CDR3 DNA sequence: TGTGCCAGCTCACCACGTGAAGGGACTCACTATGGCTACACCTTC.

The J gene is TRBJ1-5, the V gene TRBV5-1, with 9 bases aligning to TRBD1. The germline gives CDR1 SGHRS, CDR2 YFSETQ. The CDR3 runs to 16 residues. The V segment lost 2 bases and the J segment 1 base; nucleotides outside the gene matches: 4. The chain's CDR3 is CASSLTGGESNQPQHF. In DNA form, the CDR3 reads TGCGCCAGCAGCTTAACAGGGGGCGAGAGCAATCAGCCCCAGCATTTT.

In nucleotides, the CDR3 is TGTGCCAGCTCACCGGGACAGCGCAGCTCTGGAAACACCATATATTTT. Its translation is CASSPGQRSSGNTIYF. V gene TRBV18 combines with J gene TRBJ1-3; 7 bases match TRBD1. Germline V gene lookup returns CDR1 KGHSH and CDR2 LQKENI. The CDR3 is 16 amino acids. After removal of 3 bases from V and 0 bases from J, the junction contained 5 bases not matched to a gene.

J is TRBJ1-1 and V is TRBV5-1; TRBD1 matches at 8 bases. Germline CDR1 and CDR2: SGHRS and YFSETQ. Trimming cost V 4 bases and J 6 bases; bases outside gene matches: 5. The CDR3 contains 13 residues. The CDR3 loop reads CASSLDRDAEAFF. Written as DNA, the CDR3 is TGCGCCAGCAGCCTGGACAGGGACGCTGAAGCTTTCTTT.

This clone has only a few counts. V usage is TRBV7-2 and J usage is TRBJ2-5, with TRBD2 matching 9 bases. This CDR3 region has 15 residues. Trimming removed 3 bases from V and 5 bases from J; junction bases left unmatched: 7. Germline V gene sequence: CDR1 SGHTA, CDR2 FQGNSA. The CDR3 loop reads CASSFFGGGEETQYF. The CDR3 DNA follows: TGTGCCAGCAGCTTCTTCGGCGGGGGGGAGGAGACCCAGTACTTC.

This clone was detected only a few times. This chain uses TRBV15 with TRBJ1-2; TRBD1 aligns across 9 bases. Germline-derived CDR1 and CDR2 are LNHNV and YYDKDF (reference sequence). The CDR3 spans 14 residues. The ends lost 8 bases at V and 2 bases at J; junction bases unmatched: 6. This CDR3 is CATAPGQGNYGYTF. The CDR3, as DNA: TGTGCCACCGCGCCGGGACAGGGAAACTATGGCTACACCTTC.

The rearrangement uses TRBV6-1 and TRBJ1-5; D not certain. CDR3 length: 12 amino acids. Looked up from germline, CDR1 is MNHNS and CDR2 is SASEGT. Trimming took 5 bases from V and 5 from J, leaving 7 bases between them. In nucleotides, the CDR3 is TGTGCCAGCAGTATGGGTGATCAGCCCCAGCATTTT. It is translated as CASSMGDQPQHF.

This clone was seen more than once but under ten times. CDR3 residues: CASSLAGGHNEQFF. The CDR3 DNA sequence: TGCGCCAGCAGCTTGGCAGGGGGGCACAATGAGCAGTTCTTC. The chain recombines TRBV5-1 with TRBJ2-1, with a possible D match to TRBD1 (7 bases). Trimming removed 0 bases at V and 5 bases at J, with 9 bases between. CDR1 and CDR2 (germline): SGHRS, YFSETQ. This CDR3 comprises 14 residues.